What follows is one T cell receptor (beta chain) and its context. At one end, the junction sequence differs from germline, possibly due to a read error. This sample is drawn from a study of blood T cell repertoires in COVID-19. Study overall: Donors in the United States, Italy and Spain gave samples during acute or convalescent COVID-19. T cells, B-cell-depleted T cells, or PBMCs supplied cDNA or gDNA.

Per the original data handling: Amplified reference gene primers provided the basis for estimating nucleated cell counts. Profiling relied on immunoSEQ multiplex PCR, and the TCRdb table lists in-frame clones only, not all of them. The DNA gave D and trimming, while V, J and clone size come from that table. This table holds approximately 150,000 clones, around 84% found once. The source of this sequence is a woman over 75 with acute or convalescent COVID-19. Source material: peripheral blood.

The CDR3 region is CSASIRDRANF. The CDR3 region has the DNA TGCAGTGCTTCCATCCGGGACAGGGCGAACTTC. The gene calls are TRBV20-1 and TRBJ2-7; TRBD1 aligns across 9 bases. The CDR3 consists of 11 residues. From germline, CDR1 is DFQATT and CDR2 SNEGSKA (reference sequence).